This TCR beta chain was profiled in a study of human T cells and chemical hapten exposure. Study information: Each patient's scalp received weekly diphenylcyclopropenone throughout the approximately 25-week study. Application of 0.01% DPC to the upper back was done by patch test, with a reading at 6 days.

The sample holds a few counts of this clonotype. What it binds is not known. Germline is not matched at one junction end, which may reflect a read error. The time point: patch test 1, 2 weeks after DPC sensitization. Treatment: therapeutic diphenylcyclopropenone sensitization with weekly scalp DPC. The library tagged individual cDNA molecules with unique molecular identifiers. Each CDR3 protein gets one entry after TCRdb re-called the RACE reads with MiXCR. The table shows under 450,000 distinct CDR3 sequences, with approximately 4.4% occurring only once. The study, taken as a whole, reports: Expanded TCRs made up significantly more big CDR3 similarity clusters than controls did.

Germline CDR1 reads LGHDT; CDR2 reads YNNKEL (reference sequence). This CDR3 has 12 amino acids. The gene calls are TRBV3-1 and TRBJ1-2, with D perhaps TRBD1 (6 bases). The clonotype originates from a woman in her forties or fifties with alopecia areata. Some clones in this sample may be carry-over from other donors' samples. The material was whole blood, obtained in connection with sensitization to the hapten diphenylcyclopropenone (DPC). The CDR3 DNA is TGTGCCAGCAGCCAAGATCGGGGGGGGCGGCACTTC. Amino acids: CASSQDRGGRHF.